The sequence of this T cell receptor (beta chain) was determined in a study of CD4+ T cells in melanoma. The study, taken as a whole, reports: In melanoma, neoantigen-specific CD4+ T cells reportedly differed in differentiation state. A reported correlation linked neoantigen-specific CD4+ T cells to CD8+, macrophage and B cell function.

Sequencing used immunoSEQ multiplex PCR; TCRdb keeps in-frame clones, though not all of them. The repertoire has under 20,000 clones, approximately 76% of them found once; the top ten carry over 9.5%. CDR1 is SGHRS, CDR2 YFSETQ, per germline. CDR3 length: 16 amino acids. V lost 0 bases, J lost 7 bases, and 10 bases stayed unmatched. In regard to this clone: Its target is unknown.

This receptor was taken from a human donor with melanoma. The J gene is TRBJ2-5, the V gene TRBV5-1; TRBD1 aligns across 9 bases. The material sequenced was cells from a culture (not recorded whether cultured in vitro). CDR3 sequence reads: CASSLGNRGPTGTQYF. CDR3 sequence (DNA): TGCGCCAGCAGCTTGGGAAACAGGGGGCCCACAGGGACCCAGTACTTC.